These 25 T cell receptor beta chains were all obtained from the same sample, sequenced in a study of OX40 agonist ivuxolimab in advanced cancers. Library preparation used the immunoSEQ multiplex PCR assay. Not all clones reach the TCRdb copy of this immuneACCESS table, which keeps in-frame sequences only. Checked studies attribute under half of the gap to unresolved V genes and leave the rest unexplained. A total of about 36,000 clones appear in this sample, about 80% of them only once. The leading ten clones occupy 15% to 20% of the sample. The material was CD4+ or CD8+ T cells sorted from blood, obtained in a trial of the OX40 agonist ivuxolimab. The receptors stem from an adult with an advanced solid tumor such as melanoma, head and neck, liver or kidney cancer.

The rearrangement links TRBV11-3 to TRBJ2-7; 11 bases fit TRBD2. CDR1 and CDR2 from the germline V gene are SGHNT and YENEEA. V gave up 2 bases and J gave up 4 bases; unmatched junction bases: 7. This CDR3 region has 16 residues. CDR3 protein: CASSLKGLAGGYEQYF. Here the CDR3 DNA reads TGTGCCAGCAGCTTAAAGGGGCTAGCGGGGGGATACGAGCAGTACTTC.

The chain employs TRBV19 and TRBJ1-1; possibly TRBD1 for D (5 bases). Trimming took off 4 bases at V and 0 bases at J, with 15 bases between the two ends. This CDR3 is 16 amino acids long. Germline lookup yields CDR1 LNHDA and CDR2 SQIVND (reference sequence). CDR3 residues: CASSKGSGAVNTEAFF. The CDR3 DNA follows: TGTGCCAGTAGTAAGGGATCTGGGGCGGTGAACACTGAAGCTTTCTTT.

This sequence joins TRBV6-5 and TRBJ2-1, with TRBD2 matching 10 bases. CDR3 size: 14 residues. V shed 9 bases and J 4 bases; nucleotides not matched to a gene: 6. Per the germline V gene, CDR1 is MNHEY and CDR2 is SVGAGI. CDR3 region: CASKGLADYNEQFF. The CDR3 DNA follows: TGTGCCAGTAAAGGACTAGCGGATTACAATGAGCAGTTCTTC.

The chain joins TRBV11-3 to TRBJ2-1, with 9 nucleotides matching TRBD1. This CDR3 region has 19 residues. CDR1 SGHNT and CDR2 YENEEA come from the germline V gene. The junction had 16 bases not matched to a gene; V was cut back by 5 bases and J by 2 bases. The CDR3 region has the DNA TGTGCCAGCAGCGCCTATCAGGGGACAGGGACGAAAACCTACAATGAGCAGTTCTTC. This sequence encodes CASSAYQGTGTKTYNEQFF. Looking up the rest from reference TRBV11-3 and TRBJ2-1 gives the full variable domain: EAGVVQSPRYKIIEKKQPVAFWCNPISGHNTLYWYLQNLGQGPELLIRYENEEAVDDSQLPKDRFSAERLKGVDSTLKIQPAELGDSAVYLCASSAYQGTGTKTYNEQFFGPGTRLTVL.

This clone has a handful of counts. The chain links TRBV5-6 to TRBJ1-1; TRBD1 aligns across 8 bases. Germline V gives CDR1 SGHDT, CDR2 YYEEEE. Unmatched junction bases numbered 3, after V lost 0 bases and J lost 5 bases. The CDR3 is 14 residues long. DNA of the CDR3: TGTGCCAGCAGCTTGGGGACAGGGACGACTGAAGCTTTCTTT. Protein: CASSLGTGTTEAFF. The variable domain in full, with the rest retrieved from reference TRBV5-6 and TRBJ1-1, is DAGVTQSPTHLIKTRGQQVTLRCSPKSGHDTVSWYQQALGQGPQFIFQYYEEEERQRGNFPDRFSGHQFPNYSSELNVNALLLGDSALYLCASSLGTGTTEAFFGQGTRLTVV.

V and J are TRBV9 and TRBJ2-1; TRBD2 might be the D (6 bases). The CDR3 is made up of 13 amino acids. CDR1 is SGDLS, CDR2 YYNGEE, per germline. The V end was cut by 3 bases, the J end by 7 bases, with 11 bases between. In DNA, the CDR3 is TGTGCCAGCAGCGGGGACTCTCTAAATGAGCAGTTCTTC. Translated, it gives CASSGDSLNEQFF. Using reference TRBV9 and TRBJ2-1 for the parts outside the CDR3, the full variable domain is DSGVTQTPKHLITATGQRVTLRCSPRSGDLSVYWYQQSLDQGLQFLIQYYNGEERAKGNILERFSAQQFPDLHSELNLSSLELGDSALYFCASSGDSLNEQFFGPGTRLTVL.

This chain links TRBV15 with TRBJ2-7, with D perhaps TRBD1 (6 bases). The CDR3 runs 16 residues. The V end lost 5 bases, the J end lost 2 bases, and 19 bases lay between the germline ends. The germline V gene has CDR1 LNHNV and CDR2 YYDKDF (reference sequence). The CDR3 is CATSGLSGTTTYEQYF. The DNA of the CDR3 is TGTGCCACCAGCGGGCTGTCCGGGACAACAACCTACGAGCAGTACTTC.

The V and J genes are TRBV28 and TRBJ1-1; TRBD1 agrees at 7 bases. There are 15 residues in the CDR3. Per germline, CDR1 MDHEN and CDR2 SYDVKM. V trimming: 3 bases; J trimming: 2 bases; junction bases outside the gene matches: 6. The CDR3: CASSFGQALNTEAFF. In DNA, the CDR3 is TGTGCCAGCAGTTTCGGACAGGCGCTCAACACTGAAGCTTTCTTT.

This clone was seen a handful of times. This chain links TRBV4-3 with TRBJ2-1; the match to TRBD2 covers 11 bases. V was pared by 4 bases and J by 10 bases, with 9 bases of the junction left unmatched. CDR1 is LGHNA and CDR2 is YSLEER in the germline V gene. CDR3 size: 15 residues. This CDR3 is CASSLTLAGGHEQFF. CDR3 nucleotide sequence: TGCGCCAGCAGCCTTACATTAGCGGGGGGGCACGAGCAGTTCTTC.

The chain links TRBV30 to TRBJ1-2; the match to TRBD1 covers 7 bases. In germline, CDR1 is GTSNPN, CDR2 SVGIG (reference sequence). The CDR3 contains 15 residues. J gave up 2 bases and V 2 bases, and 8 bases lay outside the gene matches. The CDR3 DNA follows: TGTGCCTGGAGTCCCTCCCCGACAGGGAACTATGGCTACACCTTC. The encoded protein is CAWSPSPTGNYGYTF.

This chain links TRBV4-3 with TRBJ2-1; TRBD2 aligns across 7 bases. This CDR3 spans 16 amino acids. Looked up from germline, CDR1 is LGHNA and CDR2 is YSLEER. The trim removed 4 bases at V and 0 bases at J, leaving 6 bases unmatched. Here the CDR3 DNA reads TGCGCCAGCAGCCCATTGGGAGGGAGCTCCTACAATGAGCAGTTCTTC. Amino acid sequence: CASSPLGGSSYNEQFF.

The chain links TRBV10-1 to TRBJ2-2; tentative D call: TRBD2 (6 bases). The CDR3 is 21 amino acids. The germline V and J ends were trimmed by 3 bases and 0 bases, with 26 bases remaining between them. Per germline, CDR1 WNHNN and CDR2 SYGVQD (reference sequence). The CDR3 DNA sequence: TGCGCCAGCAGTGACTTCCGAAGTTATTTTTCGGGACTTTCGAACACCGGGGAGCTGTTTTTT. Protein sequence: CASSDFRSYFSGLSNTGELFF.

The gene calls are TRBV13 and TRBJ2-1, with D possibly matching TRBD2 (7 bases). There are 15 residues in the CDR3. Germline CDR1 reads PRHDT; CDR2 reads FYEKMQ (reference sequence). V was shortened by 2 bases and J by 8 bases, with 16 bases between the two germline ends. In DNA form, the CDR3 reads TGTGCCAGCAGCTTAAGGGGGGGTTTTGGTCATGAGCAGTTCTTC. It translates to CASSLRGGFGHEQFF.

V is TRBV29-1 and J is TRBJ2-1; possibly TRBD1 for D (6 bases). The V end lost 4 bases, the J end lost 6 bases, and 16 bases lay between the germline ends. The CDR3 spans 14 residues. Germline V gene lookup returns CDR1 SQVTM and CDR2 ANQGSEA. Here the CDR3 reads CSVVTGSGGNEQFF. In nucleotides, the CDR3 is TGCAGCGTTGTTACAGGGAGTGGAGGCAATGAGCAGTTCTTC.

This sequence joins TRBV11-2 and TRBJ2-7; the D is unclear. V was clipped by 4 bases and J by 4 bases, with 8 bases between them. The CDR3 totals 12 residues. In germline, CDR1 is SGHAT, CDR2 FQNNGV. CDR3 nucleotides: TGTGCCAGCAGCTCCGAAGAGTACGAGCAGTACTTC. Amino acid sequence: CASSSEEYEQYF.

This chain uses TRBV6-4 with TRBJ2-3, with TRBD2 matching over 12 bases. The CDR3 length is 15 residues. Germline CDR1 MRHNA, CDR2 SNTAGT. V lost 6 bases to trimming and J lost 4 bases; unmatched junction nucleotides: 5. The CDR3 DNA reads as TGTGCCAGCAGCGCCGGGACTAGCGGGTCAGATACGCAGTATTTT. Translating gives CASSAGTSGSDTQYF.

The chain recombines TRBV18 with TRBJ1-1; 12 positions agree with TRBD1. Germline lookup yields CDR1 KGHSH and CDR2 LQKENI. The CDR3 is 17 amino acids. Germline trimming cut 4 bases from V and 4 bases from J; bases unmatched to any gene: 10. The CDR3, as DNA: TGTGCCAGCTCACAACCGGGACAGGGGGCACCGAGCACTGAAGCTTTCTTT. It yields the protein CASSQPGQGAPSTEAFF. Complete variable domain (other parts from reference TRBV18 and TRBJ1-1): NAGVMQNPRHLVRRRGQEARLRCSPMKGHSHVYWYRQLPEEGLKFMVYLQKENIIDESGMPKERFSAEFPKEGPSILRIQQVVRGDSAAYFCASSQPGQGAPSTEAFFGQGTRLTVV.

V is TRBV6-1 and J is TRBJ1-1; tentative D call: TRBD1 (6 bases). Germline CDR1 is MNHNS and CDR2 is SASEGT. V was cut by 6 bases and J by 0 bases, with 14 bases left in between. The CDR3 has 15 amino acids. The CDR3 reads CASRPGTLMNTEAFF. The CDR3, as DNA: TGTGCCAGCAGACCCGGGACACTGATGAACACTGAAGCTTTCTTT.

The chain uses TRBV4-3 and TRBJ2-7; D is undetermined. Per germline, CDR1 LGHNA and CDR2 YSLEER. The length of the CDR3 is 15 residues. The V end lost 0 bases, the J end lost 3 bases, and 12 bases lay between the germline ends. CDR3 nucleotides: TGCGCCAGCAGCCAAGATCTGGGGTTACACTACGAGCAGTACTTC. Amino acid sequence: CASSQDLGLHYEQYF.

This chain uses TRBV6-4 with TRBJ2-3, with 8 bases that match TRBD2. Losses at the gene ends were 3 bases for V and 4 bases for J; bases not matched to a gene: 6. The length of the CDR3 is 15 residues. Germline V lookup: CDR1 MRHNA, CDR2 SNTAGT. CDR3 region: CASSEGRGAPDTQYF. For the CDR3, the DNA is TGTGCCAGCAGTGAGGGGCGGGGGGCCCCAGATACGCAGTATTTT.

The rearrangement joins TRBV28 to TRBJ2-2, with unresolved D. Trimming removed 3 bases at V and 4 bases at J, with 6 bases between. The length of the CDR3 is 13 residues. The germline V gene has CDR1 MDHEN and CDR2 SYDVKM. CDR3 DNA sequence: TGTGCCAGCAGTTTCTGGGGCACCGGGGAGCTGTTTTTT. Protein sequence: CASSFWGTGELFF.

V usage is TRBV27 and J usage is TRBJ2-7; the D is unclear. With 0 bases removed from V and 3 bases from J, the gap between germline ends came to 9 bases. The germline V gene encodes CDR1 MNHEY and CDR2 SMNVEV (reference sequence). The length of the CDR3 is 14 residues. The CDR3: CASSLSWPDYEQYF. The CDR3 DNA is TGTGCCAGCAGTTTATCGTGGCCGGACTACGAGCAGTACTTC.

The chain couples TRBV27 to TRBJ1-2; 8 nucleotides line up with TRBD1. The CDR3 has 13 residues. Trimming removed 2 bases from V and 4 bases from J; junction bases left unmatched: 0. The germline CDR1 and CDR2 sequences are MNHEY and SMNVEV (reference sequence). The CDR3 nucleotides read TGTGCCAGCAGTTTAGGGACAGGCTATGGCTACACCTTC. This encodes CASSLGTGYGYTF.

The V and J genes are TRBV4-2 and TRBJ1-2, with D possibly being TRBD1 (6 bases). V dropped 0 bases and J dropped 4 bases, with 12 bases sitting between them. The CDR3 has 15 residues. Germline CDR1 is LGHNA and CDR2 is YNFKEQ. The CDR3 coding sequence is TGTGCCAGCAGCCAAGATTGGGGGCAACCCTATGGCTACACCTTC. Translating gives CASSQDWGQPYGYTF.

The rearrangement joins TRBV28 to TRBJ2-3; D remains unclear. Germline V gene sequence: CDR1 MDHEN, CDR2 SYDVKM. V was shortened by 6 bases and J by 4 bases, with 14 bases between the two germline ends. The CDR3 is 14 residues long. The CDR3 here is CASSPITGADTQYF. The CDR3 DNA follows: TGTGCCAGCAGCCCTATTACTGGGGCAGATACGCAGTATTTT.